The text below deals with one T cell receptor (beta chain). Its antigen is undetermined. Molecular identifiers with 6-nucleotide sample barcodes were added during cDNA synthesis via template switching. TCRdb reprocessed the 5' RACE reads, with one entry per CDR3 protein and no DNA. This listing includes some 170,000 distinct CDR3 sequences. This record comes from a study of monozygotic twins with inflammatory bowel disease. Study-level points and caveats: IBD patients share fewer clonotypes with other people than healthy twins do, especially with disease activity. Some repertoire variability may stem from patients' differing immunosuppressive treatments.

In germline, CDR1 is MNHEY, CDR2 SVGAGI. This CDR3 has 13 residues. The chain is built from TRBV6-5 and TRBJ1-2; TCRdb's D gene call, TRBD1, goes unchecked for lack of DNA. The TCR originated in a human donor with ulcerative colitis or Crohn's disease, or a healthy co-twin of an affected twin (not recorded which). Sequenced input: blood. The CDR3 sequence is CASSYEGRGGYTF.